This TCR beta chain was sequenced during a study of cytomegalovirus exposure and HLA in healthy donors (dated by TCRdb to 2016 to 2017). Concerning the study at large: According to an earlier analysis of a few hundred of the donors, about 179 million T cells yielded roughly 110 million unique TCR beta sequences and about 300 Gb of sequence data. An early release covering roughly 580 HLA-typed donors comprised around 300 gigabases of sequencing data and tens of millions of unique TCR sequences. Among the roughly 370 genotyped donors, approximately 76% belonged to the genetic ancestry cluster associated with self-reported Caucasian donors. The study aimed to test whether signatures of past pathogen exposure could be identified by cataloging public T cell receptors. The study profiled the T cell repertoires of under 850 subjects by immunosequencing and related them to cytomegalovirus serostatus. Besides the first cohort of around 700 subjects, a separate validation cohort made up of roughly 120 different subjects was used. To predict cytomegalovirus infection status, the study combined high-throughput TCR immunosequencing, statistical association of individual TCRs with disease status, and machine learning. In a later analysis, previously published TCR beta repertoires from about 670 donors were re-analyzed and high-resolution HLA genotyping was added so that TCR occurrence patterns could be studied. The later analysis used no new phenotypic data to find candidate immune exposures, relying instead on TCR beta sequences and their occurrence across donors. An earlier analysis of 500 to 750 of the donors applied high-throughput TCR beta sequencing to assess whether each TCR beta V gene segment acted as functional or pseudogenic. Donor age, sex, ethnicity and CMV serostatus were compiled together with the repertoire data. In a later genetic analysis, genome-wide SNP genotypes for about three fifths of the roughly 670 donors were used, and that subset was treated as a discovery cohort. Every repertoire in the discovery cohort had been generated on one and the same sequencing platform. Both class I and class II loci were covered by HLA typing, at four-digit resolution. The number of typed donors differed by locus: about 629-630 for A, B, C, DRB1 and DQB1; 500 to 550 for DQA1; 600 to 610 for DPA1; and approximately 450 for DPB1. A handful of DR-DQ haplotypes were treated as single units for association and clustering because of strong linkage in the cohort. Among about 370 genotyped donors of the cohort, an average of about 220,000 unique TCR beta nucleotide sequences was sequenced per donor, of which 15% to 20% were non-productive. The investigation overall reported the following: A later analysis reported that several top co-occurrence clusters appeared linked to parvovirus B19, influenza, CMV and Epstein-Barr virus. A total of some 180 TCR beta chains were listed by the study as associated with cytomegalovirus. Broadly in line with IMGT annotations, most TCR beta V segments showed up in productive rearrangements about 90% or about 30% of the time in an earlier analysis of some 590 of the donors. The authors suggested that the approach could potentially be extended to other disease states and immunological phenotypes. A cluster of highly shared sequence variants was judged likely to be a technical artifact of the sequencing pipeline. Compared with equally common non-associated chains, HLA-associated TCR beta chains in a later analysis were more clonally expanded and had lower generation probabilities. A later genetic analysis reported fewer N-insertions in productive TCRs among donors in an Asian-associated ancestry cluster than the roughly 720-donor mean. The classifier was reported to diagnose cytomegalovirus status with high specificity and sensitivity in both the original cohort and the validation cohort. In vitro tests confirmed that three of the cytomegalovirus-associated TCR beta chains recognize cytomegalovirus antigens. In a later analysis, more than 15,000 TCR beta sequences were associated with specific HLA alleles at a false discovery rate of 0.05. The earlier analysis of 587 of the donors excluded approximately 17 rarely observed V segments, including chromosome 9 orphons, because counts were too low. A further reported finding was that TCR beta sequences accurately predicted the HLA-A and HLA-B alleles for most subjects in the first cohort. Strong co-occurrence of HLA alleles, especially DR and DQ, made assigning TCR associations to individual alleles difficult. A later analysis found that TCR association rates varied across HLA loci, with DRB1 alleles showing the most associated TCRs and HLA-C alleles the fewest. Correlated functional status among segregating V segments might reflect linkage disequilibrium, but an unknown experimental factor could not be ruled out. Because HLA typing was unavailable for some donors at each locus, only the typed subset was used in association tests. In a later genetic analysis, a missense DCLRE1C variant was associated with V-gene and J-gene trimming of TCR beta chains, and the association was replicated in an independent cohort. In this cohort, only TCR beta chains were sequenced, and detectable features were limited by the absence of alpha or paired-chain data. The presence/absence analyses assumed that sequencing depth was roughly uniform across donors, and that assumption may not be true. In a later analysis, most CMV-associated TCR beta chains were found to appear HLA-restricted, with HLA associations seemingly driven largely by CMV exposure. While some public TCRs were present in many individuals, most TCR sequences turned up only very rarely across donors. Immune exposure information for the cohort was limited to CMV serostatus.

The cohort comprised 666 healthy bone marrow donors. At the time of sampling, all cohort members were nominally healthy, though unrecorded immune exposures were likely present. The donor tested CMV seropositive, placing the donor among the 250 to 350 seropositive members of the cohort. Each donor provided a peripheral blood sample, and peripheral blood mononuclear cells were used for TCR beta sequencing. Genomic DNA was extracted from the blood cell samples with the Qiagen DNeasy Blood Extraction Kit. This clone appeared once. No cognate antigen has been identified for it. Base qualities are not at hand, and no much larger clone is one base apart. The library was prepared using the immunoSEQ multiplex PCR assay. A mixture of 60 forward primers for TCR Vbeta segments and 13 reverse primers for TCR Jbeta segments was used in the multiplex PCR. The CDR3 region of rearranged TCR beta genes was amplified from genomic DNA with a multiplex PCR assay. On the Illumina HiSeq System, the amplified TCR beta libraries were sequenced as 87-base-pair reads. The paper's processing steps were these. Across the roughly 670 repertoires, a later analysis counted approximately 83 million unique TCR beta chains, 9 million to 14 million of which were shared by at least two donors. Raw reads were error-corrected and collapsed into unique sequences with a nearest-neighbor algorithm that merged closely related sequences to remove PCR and sequencing errors. CDR3 sequences were aligned to IMGT reference sequences to assign V, D and J gene segments. For a sequence to be retained, a match of at least six nucleotides was required to both a V gene segment and a J gene segment. A rearrangement counted as productive if the CDR3 had no stop codons and remained in frame with V and J, and every other rearrangement counted as non-productive. Following IMGT convention, CDR3 was defined as the stretch from the second conserved V-encoded cysteine to the conserved J-encoded phenylalanine. The earlier analysis of about 500 of the donors excluded sequences that lacked an unambiguous match to a single V gene segment. An earlier analysis of 587 of the donors classified V segments as functional when productive rearrangements were above 56.7% and as segregating when the standard deviation between donors was above 5%. To diagnose cytomegalovirus status from the catalog of TCR beta chain sequences, a statistical classification framework was built. A later analysis assigned V and J genes by comparing TCR nucleotide sequences with IMGT/GENE-DB human TR gene sequences. In a later analysis, CDR3 sequences and most-parsimonious VDJ recombination scenarios were assigned using the TCRdist pipeline. In a later analysis, each TCR beta chain was defined by its CDR3 amino acid sequence together with its V-gene family, and reads without a unique V-gene family were excluded. In a later analysis, some 600 highly shared, low-generation-probability nucleotide sequences were removed to address suspected cross-contamination and a sequencing artifact. For each public chain, a later analysis derived a clonal expansion index from normalized ranks of inferred template counts within each repertoire. In a later analysis, generation probabilities were computed with a VDJ recombination model fitted to out-of-frame rearrangements, and the resulting probabilities were checked against IGoR. Hypergeometric tests were used in a later analysis to score TCR-TCR, TCR-HLA and TCR-CMV co-occurrence, with a repertoire-size bias correction applied to the TCR pairs. To estimate false discovery rates, a later analysis permuted the HLA or CMV assignments 20 times. A later analysis grouped co-occurring TCRs with DBSCAN, adding TCRdist sequence similarity when clustering within HLA-allele-positive subsets. For co-occurrence clustering, repertoires with fewer than 30,000 or more than 120,000 public chains were excluded, along with 4 to 6 repertoires with anomalous nucleotide sharing. The table comes from immuneACCESS by way of TCRdb, which keeps in-frame sequences with V and J called. Part of the clones is missing from these tables; in studies checked, under half for an unresolved V gene and the rest for unknown reasons. V, J and clone size are taken as reported in that table, and D and trimming were inferred from the DNA itself. Counted in this sample were 90,000 to 95,000 clones; 81% of them appeared once. 1% to 1.5% of the sample is taken by the ten largest.

Sequencing was performed on PBMCs. This clonotype originated in a girl aged 2 to 10 in good health and CMV-seropositive.

The sequenced DNA is TGTGCCAGCTCACCATTGGGACAAATGAACACTGAAGCTTTCTTT. Protein translation: CASSPLGQMNTEAFF. The rearrangement joined TRBV18 to TRBJ1-1, with a weak D call of TRBD1 (6 bases match). V is reduced by 2 bases and J by 0 bases, leaving a spacing of 10 bases between them. CDR3 length: 15 amino acids, cysteine to phenylalanine. Kept here is only the CDR3 DNA, which spans 45 bases and is read in frame from base 1. CDR1 is given as KGHSH and CDR2 as LQKENI, both from the germline V gene.